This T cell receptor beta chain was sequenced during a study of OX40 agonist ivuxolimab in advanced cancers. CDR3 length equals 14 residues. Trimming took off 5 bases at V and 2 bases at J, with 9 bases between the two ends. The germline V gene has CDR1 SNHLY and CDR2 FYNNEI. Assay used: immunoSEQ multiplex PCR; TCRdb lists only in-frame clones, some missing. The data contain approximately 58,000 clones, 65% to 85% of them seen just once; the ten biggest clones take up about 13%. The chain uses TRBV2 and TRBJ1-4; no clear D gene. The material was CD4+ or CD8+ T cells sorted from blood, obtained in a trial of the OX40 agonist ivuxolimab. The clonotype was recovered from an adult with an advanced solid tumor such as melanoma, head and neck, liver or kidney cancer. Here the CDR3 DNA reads TGTGCCAGCAGTCTTGGACGGACTAATGAAAAACTGTTTTTT. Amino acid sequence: CASSLGRTNEKLFF.